These 25 T cell receptor beta chains were all obtained from the same sample, sequenced in a study of cytotoxic CD8 clonotypes in ibrutinib-treated CLL. Profiled with immunoSEQ multiplex PCR; TCRdb holds only in-frame clones, not every one. The table records just over 45,000 clones, 60% to 80% of them present only once. This specimen was PBMCs, taken after 12 months of ibrutinib treatment. All receptors come from a human donor with chronic lymphocytic leukemia.

The chain couples TRBV6-6 to TRBJ1-2; D call uncertain. V gave up 9 bases and J gave up 2 bases, with 10 bases separating them. In germline, CDR1 is MNHNY, CDR2 SVGAGI (reference sequence). There are 12 residues in the CDR3. CDR3 nucleotide sequence: TGTGCCAGTGCACTAATAAACTATGGCTACACCTTC. As protein: CASALINYGYTF.

This sequence joins TRBV6-5 and TRBJ1-2; D might be TRBD1 (5 bases). V lost 5 bases to trimming and J lost 6 bases, with 19 bases between them. The CDR3 has 15 residues. The germline gives CDR1 MNHEY, CDR2 SVGAGI. The CDR3 is CASSKGTFYQNGYTF. CDR3 nucleotides: TGTGCCAGCAGTAAGGGGACGTTTTATCAGAATGGCTACACCTTC.

V is TRBV5-1 and J is TRBJ1-6; possible D gene TRBD1, 5 bases. CDR3 size: 12 residues. V shed 4 bases and J shed 14 bases, with 13 bases lying between them. Germline lookup yields CDR1 SGHRS and CDR2 YFSETQ. In DNA form, the CDR3 reads TGCGCCAGCAGCAGGGACCGAATGGCCCTCCACTTT. It encodes CASSRDRMALHF.

The V gene is TRBV5-6, the J gene TRBJ1-4; D gene unclear. The CDR3 loop spans 14 amino acids. The V end was cut by 5 bases, the J end by 4 bases, with 12 bases between. Germline loops: CDR1 SGHDT, CDR2 YYEEEE. CDR3 coding DNA: TGTGCCAGCAGTGTTGAAGGGATTAATGAAAAACTGTTTTTT. Residues: CASSVEGINEKLFF.

The rearrangement uses TRBV10-3 and TRBJ2-7; 8 bases align to TRBD2. The CDR3 length is 14 residues. Germline assignment: CDR1 ENHRY and CDR2 SYGVKD. CDR3 DNA: TGTGCTTGTCGGCCGGGGGGGCGAATCTACGAGCAGTACTTC. Its protein is CACRPGGRIYEQYF.

This clone has just one count. The chain couples TRBV7-8 to TRBJ2-3; D perhaps matches TRBD2 (6 bases). There are 19 residues in the CDR3. V shed 0 bases and J shed 4 bases, with 23 bases lying between them. Germline values: CDR1 SGHVS, CDR2 FQNEAQ. The DNA of the CDR3 is TGTGCCAGCAGCTTAGCGGAGGAGGGCTATGGCGTTTTTGCAGATACGCAGTATTTT. Protein: CASSLAEEGYGVFADTQYF.

The rearrangement joins TRBV7-2 to TRBJ2-5, with D possibly being TRBD2 (5 bases). Germline CDR1 is SGHTA and CDR2 is FQGNSA. With 3 bases removed from V and 1 base from J, the gap between germline ends came to 6 bases. The CDR3 sequence is 13 residues long. CDR3 nucleotide sequence: TGTGCCAGCAGCTTGACTACCCAAGAGACCCAGTACTTC. This sequence encodes CASSLTTQETQYF. The full variable domain, in which reference TRBV7-2 and TRBJ2-5 provide the parts outside the CDR3, is GAGVSQSPSNKVTEKGKDVELRCDPISGHTALYWYRQSLGQGLEFLIYFQGNSAPDKSGLPSDRFSAERTGGSVSTLTIQRTQQEDSAVYLCASSLTTQETQYFGPGTRLLVL.

This clone was found a few times. The chain is built from TRBV27 and TRBJ2-6; D might be TRBD1 or TRBD2, each matching 5 bases. Germline V gene data show CDR1 as MNHEY and CDR2 as SMNVEV (reference sequence). V was clipped by 6 bases and J by 0 bases, with 18 bases between them. CDR3 size: 18 residues. The CDR3 reads CASRISGTLNSGANVLTF. CDR3 DNA sequence: TGTGCCAGCAGAATTTCCGGGACCCTAAACTCTGGGGCCAACGTCCTGACTTTC.

In regard to this clone: One junction end does not reproduce the germline sequence, and a read error may be involved. This chain uses TRBV7-7 with TRBJ1-4; no clear D gene. CDR1 and CDR2 from the germline V gene are SSHAT and FNYEAQ (reference sequence). The CDR3 has 13 residues. The CDR3 region has the DNA TGTGCTAGCAGCCGCGGGGAGGGAGAAAAACTGTTTTTT. It yields the protein CASSRGEGEKLFF. Based on the CDR3 plus reference TRBV7-7 and TRBJ1-4, the full variable domain is GAGVSQSPRYKVTKRGQDVTLRCDPISSHATLYWYQQALGQGPEFLTYFNYEAQPDKSGLPSDRFSAERPEGSISTLTIQRTEQRDSAMYRCASSRGEGEKLFFGSGTQLSVL.

CDR3 loop: CASSWGDRLHTPEAFF. CDR3 in DNA: TGCGCCAGCAGCTGGGGGGACAGGCTCCATACCCCTGAAGCTTTCTTT. This chain connects TRBV5-1 to TRBJ1-1; 8 bases are a match to TRBD1. The V gene end was trimmed by 3 bases and the J gene end by 6 bases; junction bases not matched to a gene: 13. The CDR3 extends over 16 amino acids. Germline lookup yields CDR1 SGHRS and CDR2 YFSETQ.

V usage is TRBV19 and J usage is TRBJ1-6, with TRBD1 identical over 11 bases. There are 16 residues in the CDR3. Germline CDR1 reads LNHDA; CDR2 reads SQIVND (reference sequence). The V segment lost 5 bases and the J segment 2 bases; nucleotides outside the gene matches: 2. The CDR3 nucleotides are TGTGCCAGTAGTGGACAGGGGGCCACCTATAATTCACCCCTCCACTTT. It yields the protein CASSGQGATYNSPLHF.

CDR3 sequence (DNA): TGTGCCAGCAGCAGGGGGCCTGGAAACACCATATATTTT. It translates to CASSRGPGNTIYF. This chain connects TRBV7-3 to TRBJ1-3; TRBD1 agrees at 7 bases. V lost 5 bases to trimming and J lost 2 bases; unmatched junction nucleotides: 0. The CDR3 is 13 amino acids. Germline V CDR1 and CDR2: SGHTA, FQGTGA.

The gene calls are TRBV27 and TRBJ1-1; D ambiguous. Deletions cut 3 bases from V and 5 bases from J, with 19 bases between. The CDR3 runs 16 residues. From germline, CDR1 is MNHEY and CDR2 SMNVEV (reference sequence). CDR3 in DNA: TGTGCCAGCAGTTTTTCCGCGCAAGAGGGTTGGACTGAAGCTTTCTTT. Its translation: CASSFSAQEGWTEAFF.

The chain joins TRBV19 to TRBJ1-4, with 8 bases identical to TRBD1. Germline CDR1 LNHDA, CDR2 SQIVND (reference sequence). The CDR3 loop spans 15 amino acids. With V trimmed by 2 bases and J by 7 bases, 6 bases remained unmatched. In DNA form, the CDR3 reads TGTGCCAGTAGTATACAGGGGGCTCGTAGTGAAAAACTGTTTTTT. It codes for CASSIQGARSEKLFF.

The rearrangement joins TRBV21-1 to TRBJ1-4. TRBV21-1 is given as a pseudogene. The CDR3 spans 18 residues. The DNA of the CDR3 is TGTGCCAGCAGCAAAGTATTCCGGGACGCAGGATATAATGAAAAACTGTTTTTT. Its protein product is CASSKVFRDAGYNEKLFF.

The chain combines TRBV12-5 with TRBJ1-5, with D perhaps matching TRBD1 (5 bases). V was shortened by 2 bases and J by 0 bases, with 26 bases between the two germline ends. This CDR3 contains 21 residues. Per the germline V gene, CDR1 is LGHNT and CDR2 is FRNRAP. CDR3 in DNA: TGTGCTAGTGGTTTGTTTAGTGGTGGGACCCAAGGGAGATATAGCAATCAGCCCCAGCATTTT. Its translation is CASGLFSGGTQGRYSNQPQHF.

This sequence joins TRBV7-3 and TRBJ2-7; D possibly uses TRBD1 or TRBD2 (5 bases each). The CDR3 has 12 amino acids. CDR1 SGHTA and CDR2 FQGTGA come from the germline V gene. The germline V and J ends were trimmed by 4 bases and 7 bases, with 11 bases remaining between them. CDR3 nucleotides: TGTGCCAGCAGCTGGGACGGCGGGGAGCAGTACTTC. Residues: CASSWDGGEQYF. The full variable domain, with the rest looked up from reference TRBV7-3 and TRBJ2-7, is GAGVSQTPSNKVTEKGKYVELRCDPISGHTALYWYRQSLGQGPEFLIYFQGTGAADDSGLPNDRFFAVRPEGSVSTLKIQRTERGDSAVYLCASSWDGGEQYFGPGTRLTVT.

The chain joins TRBV5-8 to TRBJ1-1; no clear D. Germline-derived CDR1 and CDR2 are SGHTS and YDEGEE. With 4 bases removed from V and 1 base from J, the gap between germline ends came to 11 bases. CDR3 length: 14 residues. The CDR3 DNA follows: TGTGCCAGCAGCCTGGACGGGAGGAACACTGAAGCTTTCTTT. This gives the protein CASSLDGRNTEAFF.

The chain couples TRBV30 to TRBJ2-2; TRBD2 aligns across 11 bases. Per the germline V gene, CDR1 is GTSNPN and CDR2 is SVGIG (reference sequence). The CDR3 is 13 amino acids. J lost 7 bases, V lost 3 bases, and 1 base had no gene match. CDR3 protein: CAWRTSGDGELFF. The CDR3 nucleotides are TGTGCCTGGAGGACTAGCGGGGACGGGGAGCTGTTTTTT.

The chain couples TRBV6-5 to TRBJ1-2, with D perhaps TRBD1 (5 bases). This CDR3 is built from 13 residues. Germline-derived CDR1 and CDR2 are MNHEY and SVGAGI. Trimming took off 0 bases at V and 8 bases at J, with 10 bases between the two ends. This chain's CDR3 is CASSYSPGSGYTF. The CDR3 nucleotides are TGTGCCAGCAGTTACTCTCCAGGGAGCGGCTACACCTTC.

As for this clone: This specimen includes other DNA sequences encoding the same CDR3. This chain joins TRBV9 and TRBJ2-1, with TRBD1 identical over 7 bases. CDR1 is SGDLS, CDR2 YYNGEE, per germline. The CDR3 covers 15 residues. After removal of 0 bases from V and 2 bases from J, the junction contained 2 bases not matched to a gene. The CDR3 DNA sequence: TGTGCCAGCAGCGTAGTAGGGGGCCCCTACAATGAGCAGTTCTTC. Protein: CASSVVGGPYNEQFF.

This clone was seen a single time. V is TRBV27 and J is TRBJ1-2; 8 bases map to TRBD1. The length of the CDR3 is 20 residues. With 5 bases clipped from V and 3 bases from J, the junction kept 23 bases outside the gene matches. CDR1 is MNHEY and CDR2 is SMNVEV in the germline V gene (reference sequence). The CDR3: CASSPLHRQGFGPSYYGYTF. DNA of the CDR3: TGTGCCAGCAGTCCGCTCCATCGACAGGGGTTTGGCCCGTCGTACTATGGCTACACCTTC.

The sample holds a few counts of this clone. The chain employs TRBV7-3 and TRBJ2-2, with 7 nucleotides matching TRBD1. The CDR3 sequence is 17 residues long. In germline, CDR1 is SGHTA, CDR2 FQGTGA. The junction had 10 bases not matched to a gene; V was cut back by 5 bases and J by 1 base. The CDR3 sequence: CASSIGTEIKNTGELFF. The CDR3 nucleotides read TGTGCCAGCAGCATAGGGACAGAAATCAAGAACACCGGGGAGCTGTTTTTT.

Only a few counts were recorded for this clone. The chain recombines TRBV2 with TRBJ1-6, with TRBD1 identical over 9 bases. There are 14 residues in the CDR3. With V trimmed by 8 bases and J by 7 bases, 6 bases remained unmatched. Germline-derived CDR1 and CDR2 are SNHLY and FYNNEI. CDR3 bases: TGTGCCAGCTTTAGTGGGACAGGGAATTCACCCCTCCACTTT. The encoded protein is CASFSGTGNSPLHF.

The J gene is TRBJ2-3, the V gene TRBV7-3; D remains ambiguous. V lost 5 bases and J lost 0, with 9 bases in between. Germline CDR1 is SGHTA and CDR2 is FQGTGA. The CDR3 has 14 amino acids. CDR3 in amino acids: CASSESLSTDTQYF. CDR3 nucleotide sequence: TGTGCCAGCAGCGAGTCTCTTAGCACAGATACGCAGTATTTT. Full variable domain (missing parts from reference TRBV7-3 and TRBJ2-3): GAGVSQTPSNKVTEKGKYVELRCDPISGHTALYWYRQSLGQGPEFLIYFQGTGAADDSGLPNDRFFAVRPEGSVSTLKIQRTERGDSAVYLCASSESLSTDTQYFGPGTRLTVL.